These 20 T cell receptor beta chains originate from one sample sequenced in a study of response to subunit inactivated influenza vaccine. In TCRdb, the RT-PCR reads were re-called with MiXCR into one record per CDR3 protein. The data show around 570,000 distinct CDR3 sequences, around 11% seen once. These records were also assigned to another study, of T cells expressing NK-cell markers. According to that study: The authors made TCR beta cDNA libraries by 5'RACE template switching. This switching added a universal primer site and UMIs.

The material was PBMCs from blood, obtained on the day of vaccination. The receptors originated from a man between 45 and 60 years old who received an inactivated influenza vaccine.

V is TRBV7-2 and J is TRBJ1-4; tentative D call: TRBD1 (5 bases). CDR1 SGHTA and CDR2 FQGNSA come from the germline V gene. CDR3 size: 16 residues. V was clipped by 5 bases and J by 3 bases, with 16 bases between them. The CDR3 region has the DNA TGTGCCAGCAGCCCCATAGGGGTACTTGCTAATGAAAAACTGTTTTTT. Translating it yields CASSPIGVLANEKLFF.

This clonotype came up a few times. The chain employs TRBV4-1 and TRBJ2-3; TRBD1 matches 7 bases. CDR3 length equals 17 residues. The trim removed 1 base at V and 1 base at J, leaving 8 bases unmatched. Germline assignment: CDR1 MGHRA and CDR2 YSYEKL. CDR3 in amino acids: CASSQGEQGGGTDTQYF. The CDR3 nucleotides read TGCGCCAGCAGCCAAGGGGAGCAAGGGGGCGGCACAGATACGCAGTATTTT.

This clonotype was counted ten times or more. This chain links TRBV27 with TRBJ2-7, with 11 bases aligning to TRBD2. The ends lost 6 bases at V and 5 bases at J; junction bases unmatched: 15. Germline values: CDR1 MNHEY, CDR2 SMNVEV (reference sequence). CDR3 size: 17 residues. This CDR3 is CASRRLPTSGSIHEQYF. DNA for the CDR3: TGTGCCAGCAGGCGACTCCCTACTAGCGGGAGTATCCACGAGCAGTACTTC.

The V call is TRBV5-1, the J call TRBJ2-2, with 7 bases matching TRBD1. The junction had 13 bases not matched to a gene; V was cut back by 4 bases and J by 4 bases. The germline V gene has CDR1 SGHRS and CDR2 YFSETQ. CDR3 size: 17 residues. CDR3 protein: CASSPGQTIRGTGELFF. The CDR3 DNA reads TGCGCCAGCAGCCCGGGACAGACAATTCGGGGCACCGGGGAGCTGTTTTTT.

In this sample, this clonotype turned up a few times. This chain links TRBV20-1 with TRBJ2-3, with D hard to call. V was trimmed by 0 bases and J by 5 bases, leaving 6 bases between them. CDR1 is DFQATT and CDR2 is SNEGSKA in the germline V gene (reference sequence). The CDR3 totals 12 residues. The DNA of the CDR3 is TGCAGTGCTAGAGAATACGGAGATACGCAGTATTTT. This gives the protein CSAREYGDTQYF.

J is TRBJ2-3 and V is TRBV20-1; 11 bases map to TRBD2. The ends lost 5 bases at V and 6 bases at J; junction bases unmatched: 19. Germline assignment: CDR1 DFQATT and CDR2 SNEGSKA (reference sequence). The CDR3 length is 18 residues. This chain's CDR3 is CSAGQKRLAGGPFDTQYF. CDR3 DNA sequence: TGCAGTGCTGGTCAGAAACGTCTAGCGGGAGGCCCCTTTGATACGCAGTATTTT.

This clonotype showed up just a few times. J is TRBJ2-1 and V is TRBV18; 7 bases match TRBD1. The CDR3 has 16 residues. V shed 0 bases, J shed 4 bases, and the junction held 6 bases outside the gene matches. The V gene's germline CDR1 is KGHSH and CDR2 LQKENI. The CDR3 loop is CASSPPRDSFYNEQFF. The CDR3 DNA follows: TGTGCCAGCTCACCACCCCGGGACAGCTTTTACAATGAGCAGTTCTTC.

V gene TRBV6-1 combines with J gene TRBJ2-1; the match to TRBD1 covers 10 bases. The length of the CDR3 is 16 residues. Per germline, CDR1 MNHNS and CDR2 SASEGT. V shed 7 bases, J shed 4 bases, and the junction held 10 bases outside the gene matches. CDR3 DNA sequence: TGTGCCAGCACCCCCCCCGGGACAGGGGTGTACAATGAGCAGTTCTTC. Amino acid sequence: CASTPPGTGVYNEQFF.

This clonotype came up a few times. The gene calls are TRBV30 and TRBJ2-1; D perhaps matches TRBD1 (7 bases). Looked up from germline, CDR1 is GTSNPN and CDR2 is SVGIG (reference sequence). CDR3 length: 16 amino acids. V lost 1 base to trimming and J lost 4 bases, with 17 bases between them. The CDR3 here is CAWSAEGTVAYNEQFF. CDR3 nucleotide sequence: TGTGCCTGGAGTGCGGAGGGGACAGTAGCATACAATGAGCAGTTCTTC.

This clonotype was observed a few times. This sequence joins TRBV4-1 and TRBJ2-3; TRBD1 agrees at 7 bases. Trimming took 1 base from V and 2 from J; bases not matched to a gene: 6. Germline values: CDR1 MGHRA, CDR2 YSYEKL. The CDR3 spans 16 residues. CDR3: CASSQARDRFTDTQYF. CDR3 nucleotides: TGCGCCAGCAGCCAAGCCCGGGACAGATTCACAGATACGCAGTATTTT.

The CDR3 loop is CATSRDRISGNTIYF. As DNA, the CDR3 is TGTGCCACCAGCAGAGATCGGATTTCTGGAAACACCATATATTTT. This sequence joins TRBV15 and TRBJ1-3; D ambiguous. The CDR3 loop spans 15 amino acids. V gave up 0 bases and J gave up 1 base, with 7 bases separating them. Germline V gives CDR1 LNHNV, CDR2 YYDKDF (reference sequence).

The chain recombines TRBV18 with TRBJ2-1; D is unclear. The CDR3 spans 13 residues. Germline CDR1 and CDR2: KGHSH and LQKENI. V lost 2 bases and J 6 bases, leaving 8 bases between the germline ends. CDR3 region: CASSPNRANEQFF. The CDR3 DNA is TGTGCCAGCTCACCAAATAGGGCCAATGAGCAGTTCTTC.

This clonotype was observed at least ten times. V and J are TRBV5-1 and TRBJ2-3, with a weak D call TRBD2 (6 bases). V was pared by 1 base and J by 1 base, with 13 bases between. Per germline, CDR1 SGHRS and CDR2 YFSETQ. The CDR3 is 16 residues long. The CDR3 spells CASSLLSGSGTDTQYF. The CDR3 DNA sequence: TGCGCCAGCAGCTTGTTATCCGGGAGCGGCACAGATACGCAGTATTTT.

In its sample, this clonotype was seen a few times. The chain joins TRBV12-3 or TRBV12-4 to TRBJ2-7, with a tentative D call TRBD1 (5 bases). Deletions cut 3 bases from V and 2 bases from J, with 11 bases between. This CDR3 has 14 amino acids. The CDR3: CASSFSAGTYEQYF. Written as DNA, the CDR3 is TGTGCCAGCAGTTTTAGTGCAGGGACCTACGAGCAGTACTTC.

The chain recombines TRBV7-2 with TRBJ2-1; TRBD2 agrees at 10 bases. The V gene's germline CDR1 is SGHTA and CDR2 FQGNSA. The CDR3 runs to 16 residues. V lost 0 bases to trimming and J lost 4 bases; unmatched junction nucleotides: 3. The DNA of the CDR3 is TGTGCCAGCAGCTTAGCCGGGACTAGCGCGTACAATGAGCAGTTCTTC. Amino acid sequence: CASSLAGTSAYNEQFF. The entire variable domain, with the rest obtained from reference TRBV7-2 and TRBJ2-1, is as follows: GAGVSQSPSNKVTEKGKDVELRCDPISGHTALYWYRQSLGQGLEFLIYFQGNSAPDKSGLPSDRFSAERTGGSVSTLTIQRTQQEDSAVYLCASSLAGTSAYNEQFFGPGTRLTVL.

This clonotype was observed a handful of times. V is TRBV7-8 and J is TRBJ1-1, with D hard to call. V lost 1 base and J 1 base, leaving 7 bases between the germline ends. CDR1 SGHVS and CDR2 FQNEAQ come from the germline V gene. The CDR3 length is 14 residues. In nucleotides, the CDR3 is TGTGCCAGCAGCTTAGTCTTCCAGAACACTGAAGCTTTCTTT. This sequence encodes CASSLVFQNTEAFF.

The chain couples TRBV29-1 to TRBJ2-5, with 10 bases that match TRBD2. This CDR3 has 12 residues. Trimming took 4 bases from V and 5 from J; bases not matched to a gene: 1. Germline lookup yields CDR1 SQVTM and CDR2 ANQGSEA. The CDR3 loop reads CSVGSGGETQYF. CDR3 nucleotides: TGCAGCGTTGGTAGCGGGGGGGAGACCCAGTACTTC.

This chain joins TRBV5-6 and TRBJ2-2, with D unclear. This CDR3 spans 15 amino acids. Between the trimmed V and J ends, which lost 3 bases and 1 base, there was a span of 10 bases. Germline lookup yields CDR1 SGHDT and CDR2 YYEEEE. CDR3 DNA: TGTGCCAGCAGCTCCTACAACAGGAACACCGGGGAGCTGTTTTTT. Translating it yields CASSSYNRNTGELFF.

This clonotype was counted only a few times. The V call is TRBV10-3, the J call TRBJ2-1; no definite D call. The germline V gene encodes CDR1 ENHRY and CDR2 SYGVKD. Trimming stripped 5 bases from V and 4 bases from J, with 9 bases between. This CDR3 is 13 amino acids long. In DNA form, the CDR3 reads TGTGCCATCAGTCTGGCGGTTTACAATGAGCAGTTCTTC. It is translated as CAISLAVYNEQFF.

This clonotype came up a few times. The chain joins TRBV7-9 to TRBJ2-1, with 11 nucleotides matching TRBD1. Per the germline V gene, CDR1 is SEHNR and CDR2 is FQNEAQ (reference sequence). V shed 5 bases and J 8 bases; nucleotides not matched to a gene: 8. The CDR3 spans 15 residues. The CDR3 region has the DNA TGTGCCAGCAGCCCAAACAGGGACAGGGGGGATGAGCAGTTCTTC. Translation: CASSPNRDRGDEQFF.